Below are 32 T cell receptor beta chains sequenced from a single sample in a study of PD-L1 blockade in urothelial cancer. The time point is: pretreatment peripheral blood. Measured with immunoSEQ multiplex PCR; TCRdb has only the in-frame clones, and not every one. The profile covers tens of thousands of clones, with more than 80% appearing a single time and around 6% taken by the ten largest. The source was PBMCs, collected around atezolizumab (anti-PD-L1) treatment. Receptors originate from a man in his 70s with urothelial cancer.

The rearrangement links TRBV19 to TRBJ1-6; perhaps TRBD1 as D (5 bases). The CDR3 contains 13 residues. Germline lookup yields CDR1 LNHDA and CDR2 SQIVND (reference sequence). V was clipped by 3 bases and J by 8 bases, with 8 bases between them. The DNA for the CDR3 is TGTGCCAGTAGTATTGGGGCGGATTCACCCCTCCACTTT. Amino acids: CASSIGADSPLHF.

This sequence joins TRBV5-1 and TRBJ2-7, with 7 bases matching TRBD2. The CDR3 spans 15 residues. Germline lookup yields CDR1 SGHRS and CDR2 YFSETQ. Unmatched junction bases numbered 5, after V lost 0 bases and J lost 2 bases. In nucleotides, the CDR3 is TGCGCCAGCAGCTTGGAGGCGGGGGAGCCCTACGAGCAGTACTTC. Its protein product is CASSLEAGEPYEQYF.

This chain joins TRBV7-2 and TRBJ2-1, with a tentative D call TRBD2 (7 bases). This CDR3 spans 15 amino acids. V dropped 5 bases and J dropped 7 bases, with 18 bases sitting between them. The V gene's germline CDR1 is SGHTA and CDR2 FQGNSA. The CDR3 nucleotides read TGTGCCAGCAGCCCGACCTGGGGGGGGGCGAATGAGCAGTTCTTC. Translating gives CASSPTWGGANEQFF.

The V call is TRBV9, the J call TRBJ1-5, with no clear D. Trimming removed 0 bases from V and 4 bases from J, with 8 bases in between. In germline, CDR1 is SGDLS, CDR2 YYNGEE. The CDR3 consists of 14 residues. In DNA form, the CDR3 reads TGTGCCAGCAGCGTAGATGGTGCGAATCAGCCCCAGCATTTT. It specifies CASSVDGANQPQHF.

J is TRBJ1-1 and V is TRBV6-1; no reliable D call. CDR3 size: 16 residues. Germline V gives CDR1 MNHNS, CDR2 SASEGT. The V end lost 0 bases, the J end lost 0 bases, and 11 bases lay between the germline ends. CDR3 amino acids: CASSEARQKMNTEAFF. CDR3 sequence (DNA): TGTGCCAGCAGTGAAGCGCGGCAGAAGATGAACACTGAAGCTTTCTTT.

The chain couples TRBV19 to TRBJ1-1; 8 bases agree with TRBD1. The CDR3 consists of 14 residues. The junction had 7 bases not matched to a gene; V was cut back by 6 bases and J by 4 bases. Germline V gives CDR1 LNHDA, CDR2 SQIVND (reference sequence). The CDR3 DNA reads as TGTGCCAGTAGAGGACAGGGCGGCGGCACTGAAGCTTTCTTT. Translating it yields CASRGQGGGTEAFF.

The rearrangement links TRBV11-2 to TRBJ2-1, with D possibly matching TRBD2 (5 bases). The CDR3 consists of 13 residues. The germline V gene encodes CDR1 SGHAT and CDR2 FQNNGV. The germline V and J ends were trimmed by 3 bases and 7 bases, with 10 bases remaining between them. This CDR3 reads CASSFGVKNEQFF. The DNA for the CDR3 is TGTGCCAGCAGCTTCGGGGTTAAAAATGAGCAGTTCTTC.

CDR3: CASSLAGGPSYEQYF. CDR3 in DNA: TGCGCCAGCAGCTTGGCCGGGGGGCCCTCCTACGAGCAGTACTTC. V usage is TRBV5-1 and J usage is TRBJ2-7; D is possibly TRBD2 (7 bases). The length of the CDR3 is 15 residues. Germline CDR1 reads SGHRS; CDR2 reads YFSETQ. V lost 0 bases and J 0 bases, leaving 10 bases between the germline ends.

J is TRBJ2-7 and V is TRBV7-9; weak D call: TRBD1 (6 bases). This CDR3 contains 13 residues. CDR1 SEHNR and CDR2 FQNEAQ come from the germline V gene (reference sequence). V shed 4 bases and J shed 9 bases, with 16 bases lying between them. CDR3 in amino acids: CASSSSGGVGQYF. The CDR3 DNA follows: TGTGCCAGCAGCTCTAGTGGGGGCGTGGGGCAGTACTTC.

The V call is TRBV20-1, the J call TRBJ1-1; tentative D call: TRBD1 (6 bases). Looked up from germline, CDR1 is DFQATT and CDR2 is SNEGSKA (reference sequence). The CDR3 loop spans 11 amino acids. V lost 6 bases to trimming and J lost 7 bases, with 12 bases between them. The DNA for the CDR3 is TGCAGTGCCCACAGGGCTCATGAAGCTTTCTTT. It yields the protein CSAHRAHEAFF.

The chain is built from TRBV4-1 and TRBJ1-2; tentatively, D is TRBD1 (6 bases). V lost 0 bases to trimming and J lost 4 bases, with 9 bases between them. There are 14 residues in the CDR3. Germline CDR1 reads MGHRA; CDR2 reads YSYEKL. CDR3 DNA: TGCGCCAGCAGCCAAGAGGGGGGGCGCTATGGCTACACCTTC. Encoded protein: CASSQEGGRYGYTF.

V gene TRBV6-1 combines with J gene TRBJ1-1; 7 bases map to TRBD1. This CDR3 region has 15 residues. CDR1 and CDR2 from the germline V gene are MNHNS and SASEGT. The trim removed 7 bases at V and 4 bases at J, leaving 12 bases unmatched. CDR3 sequence: CASTPTGIFGTEAFF. The CDR3 nucleotides are TGTGCCAGCACCCCGACAGGGATTTTTGGCACTGAAGCTTTCTTT.

The chain joins TRBV7-9 to TRBJ2-5; 9 nucleotides line up with TRBD2. CDR1 and CDR2 (germline): SEHNR, FQNEAQ (reference sequence). The V and J ends lost 6 bases and 5 bases, in that order; junction bases with no gene match: 10. CDR3 size: 15 residues. The CDR3 here is CASSSGVAGVETQYF. CDR3 DNA sequence: TGTGCCAGCAGTTCTGGGGTAGCGGGAGTGGAGACCCAGTACTTC.

This clone was found a few times. The CDR3 sequence: CAPLGPRGQQYF. CDR3 nucleotides: TGTGCCCCCCTCGGGCCGCGGGGTCAGCAGTACTTC. The chain links TRBV6-4 to TRBJ2-7; TRBD2 might be the D (6 bases). V lost 11 bases and J 8 bases, leaving 19 bases between the germline ends. The V gene's germline CDR1 is MRHNA and CDR2 SNTAGT. The CDR3 has 12 amino acids.

The V call is TRBV7-9, the J call TRBJ2-5; perhaps TRBD1 as D (6 bases). Trimming removed 4 bases from V and 4 bases from J, with 16 bases in between. The CDR3 has 15 residues. Germline V gene lookup returns CDR1 SEHNR and CDR2 FQNEAQ (reference sequence). The CDR3 region has the DNA TGTGCCAGCAGCTCTCAAACCACAGGGAGAGAGACCCAGTACTTC. As protein: CASSSQTTGRETQYF.

This clone was found once. This chain uses TRBV6-1 with TRBJ2-7; D gene unclear. Trimming removed 5 bases from V and 6 bases from J, with 8 bases in between. This CDR3 is 11 amino acids long. Germline V gene lookup returns CDR1 MNHNS and CDR2 SASEGT. For the CDR3, the DNA is TGTGCCAGCAGTCTGGGCCCCGAGCAGTACTTC. Protein sequence: CASSLGPEQYF.

The CDR3 nucleotides are TGTGCCAGCAGACTCGGTGGGGGAGGCGATCAGCCCCAGCATTTT. It translates to CASRLGGGGDQPQHF. V and J are TRBV27 and TRBJ1-5, with D possibly TRBD1 on 5 matching bases. Germline V lookup: CDR1 MNHEY, CDR2 SMNVEV (reference sequence). V lost 6 bases and J lost 5, with 17 bases in between. The CDR3 loop spans 15 amino acids.

The table lists this clone with a few counts. The chain combines TRBV5-4 with TRBJ2-5; TRBD2 matches at 11 bases. The CDR3 sequence is 16 residues long. Losses at the gene ends were 4 bases for V and 0 bases for J; bases not matched to a gene: 5. CDR1 and CDR2 (germline): SGHNT, YYREEE (reference sequence). The CDR3, as DNA: TGTGCCAGCAGCGTACTAGCGGGAGATGACCAAGAGACCCAGTACTTC. Translating gives CASSVLAGDDQETQYF. The full variable domain, its missing parts supplied by reference TRBV5-4 and TRBJ2-5, is ETGVTQSPTHLIKTRGQQVTLRCSSQSGHNTVSWYQQALGQGPQFIFQYYREEENGRGNFPPRFSGLQFPNYSSELNVNALELDDSALYLCASSVLAGDDQETQYFGPGTRLLVL.

This clone was recorded only once. In DNA form, the CDR3 reads TGCGCCAGCAGCTTACAGGGAAACTATGGCTACACCTTC. Amino acid sequence: CASSLQGNYGYTF. The V gene is TRBV5-1, the J gene TRBJ1-2; maybe TRBD1 (6 bases). Between the trimmed V and J ends, which lost 2 bases and 2 bases, there was a span of 7 bases. In germline, CDR1 is SGHRS, CDR2 YFSETQ. The length of the CDR3 is 13 residues.

CDR3 DNA sequence: TGTGCCAGCAGTTACTCGGGTCGGAGCACCTACGAGCAGTACTTC. It encodes CASSYSGRSTYEQYF. The rearrangement uses TRBV6-5 and TRBJ2-7, with no clear D. CDR1 MNHEY and CDR2 SVGAGI come from the germline V gene. Deletions cut 0 bases from V and 2 bases from J, with 11 bases between. The CDR3 spans 15 residues.

A few counts support this clone. The rearrangement uses TRBV7-8 and TRBJ1-5, with D possibly being TRBD1 (5 bases). V shed 4 bases and J shed 2 bases, with 12 bases lying between them. CDR1 and CDR2 from the germline V gene are SGHVS and FQNEAQ. This CDR3 contains 15 residues. The CDR3 sequence is CASSSQGGRNQPQHF. CDR3 bases: TGTGCCAGCAGCTCTCAGGGTGGTCGCAATCAGCCCCAGCATTTT.

The chain recombines TRBV6-5 with TRBJ2-7; TRBD1 agrees at 7 bases. V lost 0 bases to trimming and J lost 4 bases; unmatched junction nucleotides: 6. Germline-derived CDR1 and CDR2 are MNHEY and SVGAGI. There are 15 residues in the CDR3. CDR3 bases: TGTGCCAGCAGTTACTCGCCGGGACAGAGATACGAGCAGTACTTC. Amino acid sequence: CASSYSPGQRYEQYF.

J is TRBJ2-7 and V is TRBV20-1; 7 bases match TRBD2. This CDR3 has 11 amino acids. The J segment lost 7 bases and the V segment lost 3 bases, leaving 3 bases of the junction unmatched. From germline, CDR1 is DFQATT and CDR2 SNEGSKA (reference sequence). The CDR3 is CSARTSWEQYF. The CDR3 DNA reads as TGCAGTGCTAGGACTAGCTGGGAGCAGTACTTC.

J is TRBJ2-7 and V is TRBV11-1; 8 bases fit TRBD1. Germline V gene lookup returns CDR1 SGHAT and CDR2 FQDESV (reference sequence). V trimming: 5 bases; J trimming: 0 bases; junction bases outside the gene matches: 6. The CDR3 extends over 15 amino acids. Here the CDR3 DNA reads TGTGCCAGCAGCACCGACAGGGGCCTCTCCTACGAGCAGTACTTC. The encoded protein is CASSTDRGLSYEQYF.

V usage is TRBV7-9 and J usage is TRBJ2-1, with TRBD1 as a possible D gene (7 bases). This CDR3 comprises 17 residues. Germline CDR1 SEHNR, CDR2 FQNEAQ (reference sequence). The V end lost 5 bases, the J end lost 5 bases, and 22 bases lay between the germline ends. The CDR3 DNA reads as TGTGCCAGCAGCCGTATCCTAGGGCGGGACAGCCACAATGAGCAGTTCTTC. As protein: CASSRILGRDSHNEQFF.

The chain joins TRBV18 to TRBJ2-7; TRBD2 agrees at 9 bases. Germline assignment: CDR1 KGHSH and CDR2 LQKENI. The CDR3 length is 16 residues. The V and J ends lost 0 bases and 0 bases, in that order; junction bases with no gene match: 3. CDR3 loop: CASSPPGGRGSYEQYF. Here the CDR3 DNA reads TGTGCCAGCTCACCACCGGGCGGGAGGGGCTCCTACGAGCAGTACTTC.

The chain is built from TRBV4-3 and TRBJ2-2, with 8 bases lining up with TRBD2. V was pared by 0 bases and J by 6 bases, with 3 bases of the junction left unmatched. The CDR3 is 15 residues long. Per germline, CDR1 LGHNA and CDR2 YSLEER. CDR3 region: CASSQESGRAGELFF. The CDR3 DNA reads as TGCGCCAGCAGCCAAGAAAGCGGGAGAGCCGGGGAGCTGTTTTTT.

The gene calls are TRBV9 and TRBJ2-3; 9 bases are a match to TRBD2. With V trimmed by 4 bases and J by 3 bases, 15 bases remained unmatched. The germline V gene encodes CDR1 SGDLS and CDR2 YYNGEE. The CDR3 loop spans 18 amino acids. The CDR3 protein is CASSPGVSGSIWTDTQYF. The CDR3 DNA is TGTGCCAGCAGCCCAGGCGTTAGCGGGAGTATTTGGACAGATACGCAGTATTTT.

The chain recombines TRBV7-2 with TRBJ2-7; 7 nucleotides agree with TRBD2. Germline V lookup: CDR1 SGHTA, CDR2 FQGNSA. The V and J ends lost 3 bases and 4 bases, in that order; junction bases with no gene match: 9. This CDR3 spans 15 amino acids. The CDR3 bases are TGTGCCAGCAGCTTTCAAGGGCTTAGCGGGTACGAGCAGTACTTC. This gives the protein CASSFQGLSGYEQYF.

The DNA of the CDR3 is TGCGCCAGCAGCCGCTCGACAGGGGAACTCATGGGCACTGAAGCTTTCTTT. Its protein product is CASSRSTGELMGTEAFF. J is TRBJ1-1 and V is TRBV5-1; TRBD1 aligns across 8 bases. With V trimmed by 4 bases and J by 4 bases, 15 bases remained unmatched. This CDR3 has 17 amino acids. Germline lookup yields CDR1 SGHRS and CDR2 YFSETQ.

A single count supports this clone. The chain combines TRBV18 with TRBJ1-3; a weak D match, TRBD1 (6 bases). Trimming cost V 3 bases and J 4 bases, with 13 bases left between them. CDR1 and CDR2 from the germline V gene are KGHSH and LQKENI. The CDR3 loop spans 15 amino acids. CDR3 protein: CASSPAAGGGNTIYF. CDR3 in DNA: TGTGCCAGCTCACCCGCGGCTGGGGGCGGAAACACCATATATTTT.

This chain connects TRBV19 to TRBJ1-5; TRBD1 might be the D (5 bases). The germline gives CDR1 LNHDA, CDR2 SQIVND (reference sequence). The CDR3 is 16 residues long. Trimming pared 3 bases from V and 6 bases from J, leaving 18 bases between. The CDR3 nucleotides read TGTGCCAGTAGTATGGGGCAGTTTATGGCCGGTCAGCCCCAGCATTTT. Its protein is CASSMGQFMAGQPQHF.